This record concerns one T cell receptor beta chain sequence. TCRdb called the RT-PCR reads again in MiXCR, with one record for every CDR3 protein. The sample has more than 550,000 distinct CDR3 sequences; over 9% are singletons. These data originate in a study of response to subunit inactivated influenza vaccine. This CDR3 is 18 amino acids long. Trimming took 0 bases from V and 1 from J; bases not matched to a gene: 8. CDR1 and CDR2 from the germline V gene are ENHRY and SYGVKD. A further study also used this sample, focusing on T cells expressing NK-cell markers. That report adds: 5'RACE template switching with UMIs generated TCR beta cDNA. Seropositivity for HCMV was found in seven of the eight sequenced donors, with one seronegative. More than five donors had dominant NKG2C+ clonotypes that comprised roughly 1.0-8% of their CD8+ T cells.

This TCR was recovered from a man in his fifties who received an inactivated influenza vaccine. The V gene is TRBV10-3, the J gene TRBJ2-5; TRBD2 agrees at 10 bases. Specimen: PBMCs from blood, collected on the day of vaccination. CDR3 loop: CAISESVGSGGFQETQYF. CDR3 DNA: TGTGCCATCAGTGAGTCTGTTGGTAGCGGGGGGTTCCAAGAGACCCAGTACTTC.